Listed here are 8 T cell receptor beta chains from one sample, sequenced in a study of T-cell reconstitution after alpha-beta-depleted transplantation in children. The library targeted TCRbeta and was prepared with unique molecular identifiers. TCRdb itself ran the PCR reads through MiXCR, one entry per CDR3 protein. The sample records around 210,000 distinct CDR3 sequences, approximately 6.3% being singletons. The material sequenced was PBMCs, taken before TCRalphabeta/CD19-depleted stem cell transplant. The receptors come from a boy aged 2-15 years with acute lymphoblastic leukemia, due to receive a stem cell transplant.

There are a few counts of this clonotype. The chain has TRBV7-8 and TRBJ2-7; 7 nucleotides align to TRBD1. This CDR3 spans 13 amino acids. Trimming at V came to 3 bases and at J to 6 bases, leaving 5 bases not matched to a gene. CDR1 and CDR2 (germline): SGHVS, FQNEAQ. The CDR3 reads CASSFDRAGEQYF. The CDR3 nucleotides read TGTGCCAGCAGCTTCGACAGGGCAGGCGAGCAGTACTTC.

The genes are TRBV5-1 and TRBJ2-7; 9 bases map to TRBD1. The CDR3 runs 14 residues. V shed 7 bases, J shed 6 bases, and the junction held 11 bases outside the gene matches. Per germline, CDR1 SGHRS and CDR2 YFSETQ. The CDR3 DNA reads TGCGCCAGCGGTAAGGACAGGGGATATTCCGAGCAGTACTTC. It codes for CASGKDRGYSEQYF.

There are a few counts of this clonotype. In nucleotides, the CDR3 is TGTGCCAGCTCACCAGGACAGGCCGAGGGGACCCAGTACTTC. Translation gives CASSPGQAEGTQYF. V gene TRBV18 combines with J gene TRBJ2-5, with TRBD1 identical over 7 bases. This CDR3 region has 14 residues. From germline, CDR1 is KGHSH and CDR2 LQKENI. V lost 2 bases to trimming and J lost 7 bases; unmatched junction nucleotides: 7.

There are a few counts of this clonotype. CDR3 amino acids: CASSTPPSLGARDRDGTEAFF. The DNA of the CDR3 is TGTGCCAGCAGTACGCCCCCGTCCCTCGGAGCCCGGGACAGGGACGGCACTGAAGCTTTCTTT. The chain uses TRBV6-2 or TRBV6-3 and TRBJ1-1, with TRBD1 identical over 9 bases. The J segment lost 4 bases and the V segment lost 5 bases, leaving 26 bases of the junction unmatched. Germline loops: CDR1 MNHEY, CDR2 SVGEGT. The CDR3 extends over 21 amino acids.

This clonotype was recorded at least ten times. The chain couples TRBV28 to TRBJ1-6; no clear D gene. The length of the CDR3 is 17 residues. The germline CDR1 and CDR2 sequences are MDHEN and SYDVKM. Trimming cost V 3 bases and J 0 bases, with 12 bases left between them. The chain's CDR3 is CASSLVDASSYNSPLHF. CDR3 in DNA: TGTGCCAGCAGTTTGGTGGACGCCAGCTCCTATAATTCACCCCTCCACTTT.

The table lists this clonotype with many counts. The junction departs from the called germline gene at one end, perhaps through a read error. The V gene is TRBV4-3, the J gene TRBJ2-2; a possible D gene is TRBD2 (7 bases). The CDR3 totals 17 residues. Germline loops: CDR1 LGHNA, CDR2 YSLEER. CDR3 DNA: TGCGCCAGCAGCGAAGAGACTAGGGGGGGGATTGACGGGGAGCTGTTTTTT. This codes for CASSEETRGGIDGELFF.

The sample holds many counts of this clonotype. The gene calls are TRBV5-1 and TRBJ1-3; 9 nucleotides line up with TRBD1. With V trimmed by 3 bases and J by 4 bases, 11 bases remained unmatched. Germline CDR1 and CDR2: SGHRS and YFSETQ. This CDR3 is 17 amino acids long. In DNA form, the CDR3 reads TGCGCCAGCAGCTCTACCGGGACAGGGTTTTCGGGAAACACCATATATTTT. Amino acids: CASSSTGTGFSGNTIYF.

This clonotype has a count of ten or more. The genes are TRBV28 and TRBJ2-7; D is undetermined. The CDR3 extends over 13 amino acids. Trimming removed 4 bases from V and 9 bases from J, with 16 bases in between. Germline V gives CDR1 MDHEN, CDR2 SYDVKM. The CDR3 loop is CASSYRAPPAQYF. For the CDR3, the DNA is TGTGCCAGCAGTTACCGGGCCCCACCGGCGCAGTACTTC.